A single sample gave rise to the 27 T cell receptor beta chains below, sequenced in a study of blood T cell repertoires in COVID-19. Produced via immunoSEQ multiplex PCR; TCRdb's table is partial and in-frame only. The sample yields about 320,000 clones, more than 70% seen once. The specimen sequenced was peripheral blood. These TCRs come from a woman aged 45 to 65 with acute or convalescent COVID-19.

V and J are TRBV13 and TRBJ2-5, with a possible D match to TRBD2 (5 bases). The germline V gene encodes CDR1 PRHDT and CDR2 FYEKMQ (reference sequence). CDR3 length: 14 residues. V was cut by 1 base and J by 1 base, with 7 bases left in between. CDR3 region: CASSLAGIQETQYF. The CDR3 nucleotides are TGTGCCAGCAGCTTAGCGGGAATCCAAGAGACCCAGTACTTC.

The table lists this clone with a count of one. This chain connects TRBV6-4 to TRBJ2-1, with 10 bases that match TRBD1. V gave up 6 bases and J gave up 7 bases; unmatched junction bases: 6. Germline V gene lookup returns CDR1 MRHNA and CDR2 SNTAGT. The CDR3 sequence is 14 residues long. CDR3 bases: TGTGCCAGCAGCACCGGGACAGGGGTGAATGAGCAGTTCTTC. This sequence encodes CASSTGTGVNEQFF.

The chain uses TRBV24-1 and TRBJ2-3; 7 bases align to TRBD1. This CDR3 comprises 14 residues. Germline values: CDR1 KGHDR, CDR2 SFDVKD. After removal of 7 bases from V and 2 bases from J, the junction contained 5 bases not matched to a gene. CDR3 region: CATRAGTDTDTQYF. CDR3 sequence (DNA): TGTGCCACCAGGGCCGGGACAGACACAGATACGCAGTATTTT.

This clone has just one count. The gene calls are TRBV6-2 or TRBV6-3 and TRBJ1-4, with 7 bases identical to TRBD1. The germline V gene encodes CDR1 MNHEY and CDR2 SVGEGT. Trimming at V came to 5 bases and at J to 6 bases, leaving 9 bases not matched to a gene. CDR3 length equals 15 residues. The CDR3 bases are TGTGCCAGCAGTGATCAGGGGGATAACGATGAAAAACTGTTTTTT. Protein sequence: CASSDQGDNDEKLFF.

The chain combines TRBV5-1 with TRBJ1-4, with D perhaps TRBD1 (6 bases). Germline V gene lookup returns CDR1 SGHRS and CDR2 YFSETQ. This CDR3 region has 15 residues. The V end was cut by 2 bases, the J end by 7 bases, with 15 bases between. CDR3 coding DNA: TGCGCCAGCAGCTTTTGGGGGCGCGGATCTGAAAAACTGTTTTTT. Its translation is CASSFWGRGSEKLFF. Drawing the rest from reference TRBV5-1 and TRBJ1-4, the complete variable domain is KAGVTQTPRYLIKTRGQQVTLSCSPISGHRSVSWYQQTPGQGLQFLFEYFSETQRNKGNFPGRFSGRQFSNSRSEMNVSTLELGDSALYLCASSFWGRGSEKLFFGSGTQLSVL.

The CDR3 DNA follows: TGTGCCAGCAGCTTAGGTCGGCTAGCGGGAGGGCAGGGGACCCAGTACTTC. Protein sequence: CASSLGRLAGGQGTQYF. The chain combines TRBV7-2 with TRBJ2-5, with 12 positions matching TRBD2. Germline CDR1 is SGHTA and CDR2 is FQGNSA. Trimming took 1 base from V and 7 from J; bases not matched to a gene: 10. The CDR3 spans 17 residues.

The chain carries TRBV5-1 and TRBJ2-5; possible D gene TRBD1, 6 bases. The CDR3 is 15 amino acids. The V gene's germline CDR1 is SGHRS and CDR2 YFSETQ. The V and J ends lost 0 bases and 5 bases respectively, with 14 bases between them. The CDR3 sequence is CASSLVRRGRETQYF. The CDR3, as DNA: TGCGCCAGCAGCTTGGTCCGCAGGGGCCGGGAGACCCAGTACTTC.

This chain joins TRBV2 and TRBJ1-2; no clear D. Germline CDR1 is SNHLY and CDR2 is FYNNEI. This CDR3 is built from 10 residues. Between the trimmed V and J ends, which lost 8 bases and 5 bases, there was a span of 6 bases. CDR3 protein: CASAMYGYTF. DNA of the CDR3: TGTGCCAGCGCTATGTATGGCTACACCTTC.

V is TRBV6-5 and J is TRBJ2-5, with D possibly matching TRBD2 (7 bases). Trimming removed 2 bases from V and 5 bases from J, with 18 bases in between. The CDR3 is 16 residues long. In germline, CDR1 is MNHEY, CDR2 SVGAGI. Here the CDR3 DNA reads TGTGCCAGCAGTTACCTTGACGGGGGGCCCCCGGAGACCCAGTACTTC. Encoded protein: CASSYLDGGPPETQYF.

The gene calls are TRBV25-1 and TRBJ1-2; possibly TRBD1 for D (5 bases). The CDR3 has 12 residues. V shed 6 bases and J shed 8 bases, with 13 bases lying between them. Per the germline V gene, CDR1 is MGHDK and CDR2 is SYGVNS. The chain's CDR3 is CASSGGGSGYTF. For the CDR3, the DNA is TGTGCCAGCAGCGGCGGGGGATCGGGCTACACCTTC.

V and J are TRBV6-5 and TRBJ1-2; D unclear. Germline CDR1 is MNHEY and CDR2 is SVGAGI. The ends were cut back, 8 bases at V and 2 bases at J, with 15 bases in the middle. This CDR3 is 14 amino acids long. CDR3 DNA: TGTGCCAGCCAAATATCGGGAGCCAACTATGGCTACACCTTC. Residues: CASQISGANYGYTF.

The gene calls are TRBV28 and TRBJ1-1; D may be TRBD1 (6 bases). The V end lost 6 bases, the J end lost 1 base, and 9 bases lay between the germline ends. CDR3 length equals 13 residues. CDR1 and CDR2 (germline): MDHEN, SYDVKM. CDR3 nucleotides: TGTGCCAGCAGGGAACAGGGGAACACTGAAGCTTTCTTT. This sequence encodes CASREQGNTEAFF.

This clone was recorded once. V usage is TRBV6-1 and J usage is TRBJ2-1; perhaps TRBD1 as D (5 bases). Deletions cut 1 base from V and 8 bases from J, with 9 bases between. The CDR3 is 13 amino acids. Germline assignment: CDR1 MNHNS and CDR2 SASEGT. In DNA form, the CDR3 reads TGTGCCAGCAGTGAAGTATGGGGCGATGAGCAGTTCTTC. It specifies CASSEVWGDEQFF.

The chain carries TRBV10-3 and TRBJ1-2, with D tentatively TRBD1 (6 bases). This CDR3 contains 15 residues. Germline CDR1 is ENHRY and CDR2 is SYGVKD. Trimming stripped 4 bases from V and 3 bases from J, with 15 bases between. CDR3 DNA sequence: TGTGCCATCAGTGGTTCACAGGGCGGCGACTATGGCTACACCTTC. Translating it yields CAISGSQGGDYGYTF.

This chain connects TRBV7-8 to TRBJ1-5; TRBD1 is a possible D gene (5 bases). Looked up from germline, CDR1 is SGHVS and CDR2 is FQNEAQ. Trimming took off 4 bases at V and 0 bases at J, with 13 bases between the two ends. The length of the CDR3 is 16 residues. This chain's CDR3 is CASSSGQGYSNQPQHF. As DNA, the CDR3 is TGTGCCAGCAGCTCCGGACAAGGCTATAGCAATCAGCCCCAGCATTTT.

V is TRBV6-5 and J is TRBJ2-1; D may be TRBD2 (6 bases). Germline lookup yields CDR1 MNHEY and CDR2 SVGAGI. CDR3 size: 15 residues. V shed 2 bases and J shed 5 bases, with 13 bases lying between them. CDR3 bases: TGTGCCAGCAGTTACGACGGGGGTCAAAACAATGAGCAGTTCTTC. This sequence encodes CASSYDGGQNNEQFF.

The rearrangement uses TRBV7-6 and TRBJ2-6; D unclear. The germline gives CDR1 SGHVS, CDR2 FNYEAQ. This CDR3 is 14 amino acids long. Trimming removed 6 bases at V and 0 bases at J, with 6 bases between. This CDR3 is CASRPISGANVLTF. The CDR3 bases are TGTGCCAGCAGGCCTATCTCTGGGGCCAACGTCCTGACTTTC.

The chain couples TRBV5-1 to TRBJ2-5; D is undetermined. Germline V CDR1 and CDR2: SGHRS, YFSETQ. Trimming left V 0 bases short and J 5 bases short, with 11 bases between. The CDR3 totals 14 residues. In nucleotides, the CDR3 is TGCGCCAGCAGCTTGGGAGTGGGCCTGGAGACCCAGTACTTC. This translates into CASSLGVGLETQYF.

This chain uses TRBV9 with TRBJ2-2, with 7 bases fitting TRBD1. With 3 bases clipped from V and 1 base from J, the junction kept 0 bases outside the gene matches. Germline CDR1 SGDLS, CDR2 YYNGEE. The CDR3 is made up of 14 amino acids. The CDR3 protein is CASSGDRNTGELFF. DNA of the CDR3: TGTGCCAGCAGCGGGGACAGGAACACCGGGGAGCTGTTTTTT.

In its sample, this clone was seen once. The CDR3 region has the DNA TGTGCCAGCAGTTACTCCCTAGCGGGAGCTTCGGATACGCAGTATTTT. Translated, it gives CASSYSLAGASDTQYF. The chain couples TRBV6-6 to TRBJ2-3; 10 nucleotides match TRBD2. The CDR3 covers 16 residues. The germline CDR1 and CDR2 sequences are MNHNY and SVGAGI (reference sequence). The junction had 6 bases not matched to a gene; V was cut back by 0 bases and J by 6 bases.

The CDR3 loop is CASSQQGQNLGYTF. CDR3 sequence (DNA): TGTGCCAGCAGCCAACAGGGCCAAAACCTTGGCTACACCTTC. The gene calls are TRBV3-1 (or the pseudogene TRBV3-2) and TRBJ1-2; perhaps TRBD1 as D (5 bases). Germline V CDR1 and CDR2: LGHDT, YNNKEL (reference sequence). V was clipped by 2 bases and J by 7 bases, with 14 bases between them. The CDR3 is 14 residues long.

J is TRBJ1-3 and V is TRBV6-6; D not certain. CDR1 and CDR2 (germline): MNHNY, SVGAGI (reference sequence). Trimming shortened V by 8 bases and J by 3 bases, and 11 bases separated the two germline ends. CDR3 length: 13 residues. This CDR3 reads CASAGTNGNTIYF. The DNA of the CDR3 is TGTGCCAGCGCGGGCACAAATGGAAACACCATATATTTT.

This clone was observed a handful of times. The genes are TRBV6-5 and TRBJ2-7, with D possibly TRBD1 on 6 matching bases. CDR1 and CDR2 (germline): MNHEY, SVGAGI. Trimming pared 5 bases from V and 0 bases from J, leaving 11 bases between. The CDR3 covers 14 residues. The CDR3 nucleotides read TGTGCCAGCAGTCAGGGGCCAAGCTCCTACGAGCAGTACGTC. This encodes CASSQGPSSYEQYV.

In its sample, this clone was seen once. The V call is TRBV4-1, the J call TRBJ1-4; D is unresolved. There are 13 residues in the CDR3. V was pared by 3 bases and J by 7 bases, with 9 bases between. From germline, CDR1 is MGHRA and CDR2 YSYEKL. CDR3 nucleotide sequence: TGCGCCAGCAGCCACGCCTACGGTGAAAAACTGTTTTTT. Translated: CASSHAYGEKLFF.

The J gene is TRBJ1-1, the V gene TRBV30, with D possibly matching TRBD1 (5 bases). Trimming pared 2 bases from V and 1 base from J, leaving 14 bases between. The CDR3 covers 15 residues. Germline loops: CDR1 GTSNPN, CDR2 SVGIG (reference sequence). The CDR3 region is CAWSLSGGWNTEAFF. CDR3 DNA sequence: TGTGCCTGGAGTCTGAGCGGGGGATGGAACACTGAAGCTTTCTTT.

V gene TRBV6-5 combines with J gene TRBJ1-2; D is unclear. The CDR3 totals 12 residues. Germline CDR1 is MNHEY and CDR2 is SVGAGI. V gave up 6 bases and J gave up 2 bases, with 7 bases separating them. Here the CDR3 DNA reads TGTGCCAGCAGCCAAGCGAACTATGGCTACACCTTC. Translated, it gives CASSQANYGYTF.

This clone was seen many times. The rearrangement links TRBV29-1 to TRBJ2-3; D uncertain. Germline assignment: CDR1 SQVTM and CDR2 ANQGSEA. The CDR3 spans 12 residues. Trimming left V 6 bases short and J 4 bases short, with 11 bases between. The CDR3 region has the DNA TGCAGCGTCTCCCTATGGTCAGATACGCAGTATTTT. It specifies CSVSLWSDTQYF.